A single sample is the source of the 13 T cell receptor beta chains below, sequenced in a study of technical replicates of blood from a few donors (dated by TCRdb to 2016 to 2017). Library prep was done by the immunoSEQ multiplex PCR assay. TCRdb limited this immuneACCESS table to in-frame rearrangements with V and J called. A share of clones is missing; checked studies link under half to unresolved V genes, and the rest is unexplained. This sample is represented by about 49,000 clones; about 93% of them were singletons. Under 5% of the sample comes from the top ten. The sequenced sample was PBMCs. The receptors were gathered from a human donor in good health. Some clones in this sample may be carry-over from other donors' samples.

The table lists this clone with a count of one. The chain employs TRBV7-9 and TRBJ2-5; 10 nucleotides align to TRBD1. The CDR3 loop spans 16 amino acids. V trimming: 5 bases; J trimming: 4 bases; junction bases outside the gene matches: 10. In germline, CDR1 is SEHNR, CDR2 FQNEAQ (reference sequence). CDR3 protein: CASSPGDRGYGETQYF. CDR3 nucleotides: TGTGCCAGCAGCCCAGGGGACAGGGGATACGGAGAGACCCAGTACTTC.

The chain carries TRBV29-1 and TRBJ1-5; 8 positions agree with TRBD1. The ends lost 4 bases at V and 2 bases at J; junction bases unmatched: 7. Germline loops: CDR1 SQVTM, CDR2 ANQGSEA. The CDR3 is made up of 15 amino acids. The CDR3 bases are TGCAGCGTTGCCGATCCGACAGGGGGCAATCAGCCCCAGCATTTT. The encoded protein is CSVADPTGGNQPQHF.

The chain uses TRBV2 and TRBJ2-3; a weak D match, TRBD2 (5 bases). Per the germline V gene, CDR1 is SNHLY and CDR2 is FYNNEI. The CDR3 runs to 15 residues. Trimming took 8 bases from V and 2 from J, leaving 17 bases between them. The chain's CDR3 is CASGRGGYNTDTQYF. The CDR3 DNA is TGTGCCAGCGGACGCGGCGGGTATAACACAGATACGCAGTATTTT. The complete variable domain, with remaining parts taken from reference TRBV2 and TRBJ2-3, reads EPEVTQTPSHQVTQMGQEVILRCVPISNHLYFYWYRQILGQKVEFLVSFYNNEISEKSEIFDDQFSVERPDGSNFTLKIRSTKLEDSAMYFCASGRGGYNTDTQYFGPGTRLTVL.

Details on this clone: One junction end disagrees with the germline gene, perhaps due to a read error. This rearrangement joins TRBV2 to TRBJ1-1; TRBD1 matches 7 bases. The germline V gene has CDR1 SNHLY and CDR2 FYNNEI. The CDR3 has 13 residues. The CDR3 sequence is CASSGDRGREVLF. CDR3 in DNA: TGTGCCAGCAGTGGGGACAGAGGACGTGAAGTCCTCTTT.

V usage is TRBV4-3 and J usage is TRBJ2-1; the match to TRBD2 covers 10 bases. The CDR3 sequence is 21 residues long. The V gene end was trimmed by 0 bases and the J gene end by 0 bases; junction bases not matched to a gene: 14. CDR1 and CDR2 (germline): LGHNA, YSLEER. The CDR3 DNA sequence: TGCGCCAGCAGCCAAGAAGCTAGGCTAGCGGGAGTTGTTAGCTCCTACAATGAGCAGTTCTTC. Encoded protein: CASSQEARLAGVVSSYNEQFF.

The chain has TRBV6-5 and TRBJ2-7, with 9 bases that match TRBD1. This CDR3 has 14 amino acids. Germline V lookup: CDR1 MNHEY, CDR2 SVGAGI. V gave up 6 bases and J gave up 0 bases; unmatched junction bases: 3. Here the CDR3 reads CASRDRGSSYEQYF. The CDR3 region has the DNA TGTGCCAGCAGGGACAGGGGAAGCTCCTACGAGCAGTACTTC.

The chain uses TRBV7-2 and TRBJ2-3; tentatively, D is TRBD1 (6 bases). There are 14 residues in the CDR3. Germline assignment: CDR1 SGHTA and CDR2 FQGNSA. Trimming removed 3 bases from V and 4 bases from J, with 11 bases in between. CDR3 bases: TGTGCCAGCAGCTTGGGGGCCGGGGCAGATACGCAGTATTTT. Its protein is CASSLGAGADTQYF.

This chain connects TRBV7-9 to TRBJ2-6, with a tentative D call TRBD1 (6 bases). CDR3 length: 16 amino acids. Germline V gene sequence: CDR1 SEHNR, CDR2 FQNEAQ (reference sequence). Trimming cost V 0 bases and J 1 base, with 7 bases left between them. The CDR3 is CASSLATGSGANVLTF. CDR3 bases: TGTGCCAGCAGCTTAGCTACAGGGTCTGGGGCCAACGTCCTGACTTTC.

This rearrangement joins TRBV4-3 to TRBJ1-6, with D perhaps matching TRBD1 (5 bases). V was clipped by 1 base and J by 5 bases, with 12 bases between them. The V gene's germline CDR1 is LGHNA and CDR2 YSLEER. This CDR3 contains 16 residues. The CDR3 region has the DNA TGCGCCAGCAGCCAAGGGGCAGGGTCTAATAATTCACCCCTCCACTTT. It codes for CASSQGAGSNNSPLHF.

The V call is TRBV18, the J call TRBJ2-5; D possibly corresponds to TRBD1 (6 bases). CDR1 and CDR2 (germline): KGHSH, LQKENI. Trimming pared 2 bases from V and 5 bases from J, leaving 12 bases between. The CDR3 has 14 amino acids. CDR3 coding DNA: TGTGCCAGCTCACCAACCTGGGGGCCGGAGACCCAGTACTTC. This gives the protein CASSPTWGPETQYF.

The rearrangement joins TRBV5-4 to TRBJ2-1; TRBD1 matches 7 bases. CDR1 is SGHNT, CDR2 YYREEE, per germline (reference sequence). V lost 4 bases and J lost 3; bases outside the gene matches: 7. This CDR3 comprises 15 residues. This chain's CDR3 is CASSTGTVGYNEQFF. DNA for the CDR3: TGTGCCAGCAGCACAGGGACAGTAGGCTACAATGAGCAGTTCTTC.

This clone is a singleton in its sample. This chain links TRBV10-1 with TRBJ1-1; a weak D match, TRBD1 (5 bases). Trimming removed 7 bases from V and 2 bases from J, with 14 bases in between. The CDR3 is 14 amino acids. Germline V gene sequence: CDR1 WNHNN, CDR2 SYGVQD (reference sequence). CDR3 sequence (DNA): TGCGCCAGCACGCCGCAGGGAGGTAACACTGAAGCTTTCTTT. Translating gives CASTPQGGNTEAFF.

The chain joins TRBV7-2 to TRBJ1-3; 9 nucleotides agree with TRBD1. This CDR3 is built from 15 residues. CDR1 and CDR2 (germline): SGHTA, FQGNSA. Trimming took 5 bases from V and 9 from J; bases not matched to a gene: 11. CDR3 in DNA: TGTGCCAGCAGCATACGGGACAGGGCACAGGGCACCATATATTTT. This encodes CASSIRDRAQGTIYF.